These 30 T cell receptor beta chains were all obtained from the same sample, sequenced in a study of CD8 T cells in Susac syndrome. RNA amounts of about 0.45 to 1 ug underwent reverse transcription with random hexamers. Using its own MiXCR run on the immunoSEQ multiplex PCR reads, TCRdb lists one record per CDR3 protein. This sample has 160,000 or so distinct CDR3 sequences, with 94% found just once. Sequenced: CD4+ T cells from PBMCs. All receptors derive from a human donor with Susac syndrome.

This clonotype has a single count. CDR3 sequence reads: CAIKASGDQETQYF. The CDR3, as DNA: TGTGCCATCAAAGCTAGCGGCGACCAAGAGACCCAGTACTTC. The gene calls are TRBV10-3 and TRBJ2-5; 7 nucleotides align to TRBD2. V trimming: 7 bases; J trimming: 0 bases; junction bases outside the gene matches: 5. The CDR3 extends over 14 amino acids. Looked up from germline, CDR1 is ENHRY and CDR2 is SYGVKD.

The V call is TRBV7-2, the J call TRBJ2-3, with D maybe TRBD1 (5 bases). V gave up 5 bases and J gave up 1 base, with 13 bases separating them. The CDR3 extends over 15 amino acids. Germline V gives CDR1 SGHTA, CDR2 FQGNSA. The CDR3: CASSLRTLRTDTQYF. In DNA, the CDR3 is TGTGCCAGCAGCCTACGGACACTCCGCACAGATACGCAGTATTTT. Drawing the rest from reference TRBV7-2 and TRBJ2-3, the complete variable domain is GAGVSQSPSNKVTEKGKDVELRCDPISGHTALYWYRQSLGQGLEFLIYFQGNSAPDKSGLPSDRFSAERTGGSVSTLTIQRTQQEDSAVYLCASSLRTLRTDTQYFGPGTRLTVL.

CDR3 in amino acids: CASSQPGTREGEAFF. DNA for the CDR3: TGTGCCAGCAGCCAGCCCGGGACTAGGGAAGGGGAAGCTTTCTTT. This chain connects TRBV3-1 to TRBJ1-1; a weak D match, TRBD1 (5 bases). CDR1 is LGHDT and CDR2 is YNNKEL in the germline V gene (reference sequence). V was trimmed by 3 bases and J by 8 bases, leaving 19 bases between them. The CDR3 loop spans 15 amino acids.

The V call is TRBV6-5, the J call TRBJ1-4, with D possibly being TRBD1 (6 bases). V was trimmed by 1 base and J by 6 bases, leaving 12 bases between them. This CDR3 is built from 15 residues. CDR1 and CDR2 (germline): MNHEY, SVGAGI. In nucleotides, the CDR3 is TGTGCCAGCAGTTACTTGGGCGGGGGCTATGAAAAACTGTTTTTT. Translating gives CASSYLGGGYEKLFF.

The V gene is TRBV30, the J gene TRBJ1-2; D remains ambiguous. Germline-derived CDR1 and CDR2 are GTSNPN and SVGIG (reference sequence). This CDR3 region has 14 residues. V was shortened by 3 bases and J by 4 bases, with 15 bases between the two germline ends. The chain's CDR3 is CAWRLTGVSYGYTF. The CDR3 DNA reads as TGTGCCTGGAGGTTAACGGGAGTCAGCTATGGCTACACCTTC.

This clonotype was counted a single time. The chain is built from TRBV29-1 and TRBJ2-7; unclear D gene. The CDR3 is made up of 11 amino acids. V was cut by 4 bases and J by 4 bases, with 8 bases left in between. Germline assignment: CDR1 SQVTM and CDR2 ANQGSEA. The CDR3 DNA is TGCAGCGTTGGGGAAGGTTACGAGCAGTACTTC. This translates into CSVGEGYEQYF.

In its sample, this clonotype was seen a few times. This rearrangement joins TRBV27 to TRBJ2-7; D could derive from TRBD1 or TRBD2 (6 bases each). Trimming pared 4 bases from V and 3 bases from J, leaving 10 bases between. The CDR3 is made up of 13 amino acids. Germline V gene sequence: CDR1 MNHEY, CDR2 SMNVEV (reference sequence). The CDR3 loop is CASSSQGGYEQYF. As DNA, the CDR3 is TGTGCCAGCAGTTCACAGGGAGGCTACGAGCAGTACTTC.

This rearrangement joins TRBV5-4 to TRBJ2-3; tentatively, D is TRBD2 (6 bases). From germline, CDR1 is SGHNT and CDR2 YYREEE (reference sequence). Trimming left V 2 bases short and J 6 bases short, with 16 bases between. CDR3 size: 15 residues. The CDR3: CASSLASDGRDTQYF. CDR3 DNA sequence: TGTGCCAGCAGCTTAGCTAGCGACGGTCGGGATACGCAGTATTTT.

The chain combines TRBV5-4 with TRBJ1-2; the match to TRBD1 covers 10 bases. This CDR3 region has 15 residues. Germline values: CDR1 SGHNT, CDR2 YYREEE (reference sequence). Germline trimming cut 4 bases from V and 4 bases from J; bases unmatched to any gene: 7. Here the CDR3 DNA reads TGTGCCAGCAGCCCGGGACAGGGGACCGCCTATGGCTACACCTTC. This translates into CASSPGQGTAYGYTF.

This chain joins TRBV29-1 and TRBJ2-5; D is unclear. Deletions cut 5 bases from V and 1 base from J, with 5 bases between. The CDR3 is 11 residues long. CDR1 is SQVTM, CDR2 ANQGSEA, per germline. As DNA, the CDR3 is TGCAGCGTTAGACTCCAAGAGACCCAGTACTTC. Encoded protein: CSVRLQETQYF.

This rearrangement joins TRBV20-1 to TRBJ2-7; TRBD1 aligns across 9 bases. From germline, CDR1 is DFQATT and CDR2 SNEGSKA (reference sequence). J was trimmed by 5 bases and V by 2 bases; bases with no gene match: 7. The CDR3 sequence is 14 residues long. As DNA, the CDR3 is TGCAGTGCTAGAAATGAACAGGGGGCCCACGAGCAGTACTTC. It is translated as CSARNEQGAHEQYF.

This clonotype appeared once. CDR3 DNA: TGTGCCAGCAGCCAAGGGGGGGGCCCGGGCGAGCAGTACTTC. Amino acids: CASSQGGGPGEQYF. The J gene is TRBJ2-7, the V gene TRBV3-1; tentative D call: TRBD2 (7 bases). The CDR3 is 14 residues long. With 1 base removed from V and 6 bases from J, the gap between germline ends came to 13 bases. Looked up from germline, CDR1 is LGHDT and CDR2 is YNNKEL (reference sequence).

V gene TRBV5-4 combines with J gene TRBJ2-5, with D unclear. CDR3 length: 13 residues. Per germline, CDR1 SGHNT and CDR2 YYREEE (reference sequence). Trimming took off 1 base at V and 4 bases at J, with 8 bases between the two ends. The CDR3 DNA is TGTGCCAGCAGCTTGAACAAGAGAGAGACCCAGTACTTC. Its protein is CASSLNKRETQYF.

J is TRBJ2-7 and V is TRBV29-1; 7 positions match TRBD1. V was pared by 7 bases and J by 7 bases, with 7 bases of the junction left unmatched. The CDR3 consists of 11 residues. The germline V gene has CDR1 SQVTM and CDR2 ANQGSEA. DNA for the CDR3: TGCAGCGGCCGACAGGGCAGAGAGCAGTACTTC. This translates into CSGRQGREQYF.

The J gene is TRBJ2-5, the V gene TRBV7-3; D unresolved. Germline V gene sequence: CDR1 SGHTA, CDR2 FQGTGA. The CDR3 spans 15 residues. V lost 1 base, J lost 5 bases, and 14 bases lay in between. This CDR3 reads CASSLKPGSRETQYF. CDR3 DNA sequence: TGTGCCAGCAGCTTAAAGCCCGGGTCAAGGGAGACCCAGTACTTC.

The chain links TRBV30 to TRBJ2-1, with D tentatively TRBD2 (6 bases). The germline CDR1 and CDR2 sequences are GTSNPN and SVGIG (reference sequence). V was trimmed by 8 bases and J by 4 bases, leaving 15 bases between them. The CDR3 has 13 residues. CDR3: CATRSGRYNEQFF. In nucleotides, the CDR3 is TGTGCCACGAGGAGCGGGCGGTACAATGAGCAGTTCTTC.

The chain couples TRBV7-9 to TRBJ1-5, with TRBD1 matching over 7 bases. Germline V gives CDR1 SEHNR, CDR2 FQNEAQ (reference sequence). The CDR3 spans 15 residues. Losses at the gene ends were 1 base for V and 3 bases for J; bases not matched to a gene: 3. CDR3 sequence: CASSLVGGNNQPQHF. Written as DNA, the CDR3 is TGTGCCAGCAGCTTAGTAGGGGGCAACAATCAGCCCCAGCATTTT.

This sequence joins TRBV6-5 and TRBJ1-2; 10 bases map to TRBD1. Germline V gene lookup returns CDR1 MNHEY and CDR2 SVGAGI. Unmatched junction bases numbered 3, after V lost 2 bases and J lost 6 bases. The CDR3 runs to 14 residues. In DNA form, the CDR3 reads TGTGCCAGCAGTTACCTGACAGGGGGCGATGGCTACACCTTC. Its translation: CASSYLTGGDGYTF.

This clonotype showed up just once. The chain couples TRBV27 to TRBJ1-1; TRBD1 agrees at 9 bases. The CDR3 is made up of 16 amino acids. Looked up from germline, CDR1 is MNHEY and CDR2 is SMNVEV (reference sequence). V dropped 6 bases and J dropped 0; count of bases not matched to a gene: 8. The DNA for the CDR3 is TGTGCCAGCAGACCCGACAGGGGGAATCTGAACACTGAAGCTTTCTTT. The encoded protein is CASRPDRGNLNTEAFF.

The chain links TRBV6-5 to TRBJ1-6; D not certain. CDR3 size: 16 residues. With 2 bases removed from V and 6 bases from J, the gap between germline ends came to 14 bases. The germline V gene encodes CDR1 MNHEY and CDR2 SVGAGI. CDR3 protein: CASSYLGRQINSPLHF. CDR3 sequence (DNA): TGTGCCAGCAGTTACCTCGGACGGCAAATTAATTCACCCCTCCACTTT.

There are a few counts of this clonotype. The CDR3 DNA reads as TGCAGTGCTAGGGACAGGGGACAAGAGACCCAGTACTTC. It encodes CSARDRGQETQYF. This chain uses TRBV20-1 with TRBJ2-5, with 9 nucleotides matching TRBD1. V was pared by 3 bases and J by 2 bases, with 1 base of the junction left unmatched. The CDR3 is made up of 13 amino acids. Germline CDR1 reads DFQATT; CDR2 reads SNEGSKA (reference sequence).

The rearrangement joins TRBV15 to TRBJ1-4; no reliable D call. The CDR3 extends over 15 amino acids. V was shortened by 0 bases and J by 8 bases, with 13 bases between the two germline ends. Per the germline V gene, CDR1 is LNHNV and CDR2 is YYDKDF (reference sequence). The CDR3 spells CATSRDGSPGEKLFF. DNA of the CDR3: TGTGCCACCAGCAGAGATGGATCTCCGGGAGAAAAACTGTTTTTT.

The chain is built from TRBV20-1 and TRBJ1-1; 10 nucleotides agree with TRBD1. Germline CDR1 DFQATT, CDR2 SNEGSKA (reference sequence). The CDR3 sequence is 15 residues long. V lost 2 bases, J lost 1 base, and 4 bases stayed unmatched. CDR3 residues: CSARPWDRGNTEAFF. Here the CDR3 DNA reads TGCAGTGCTAGACCTTGGGACAGGGGGAACACTGAAGCTTTCTTT.

This clonotype was recorded only once. The gene calls are TRBV5-4 and TRBJ1-2, with 7 bases identical to TRBD1. Germline V gives CDR1 SGHNT, CDR2 YYREEE (reference sequence). CDR3 length: 12 residues. Trimming took 6 bases from V and 5 from J; bases not matched to a gene: 4. Here the CDR3 reads CASTGDRYGYTF. The CDR3 nucleotides are TGTGCCAGCACCGGGGACAGATATGGCTACACCTTC.

This chain connects TRBV4-2 to TRBJ2-2; tentative D call: TRBD2 (5 bases). This CDR3 has 15 residues. V was cut by 0 bases and J by 7 bases, with 12 bases left in between. Germline CDR1 is LGHNA and CDR2 is YNFKEQ. CDR3 protein: CASSQDPDSFGELFF. DNA for the CDR3: TGTGCCAGCAGCCAAGATCCGGACTCTTTCGGGGAGCTGTTTTTT.

This chain uses TRBV20-1 with TRBJ2-7; TRBD1 matches 8 bases. The CDR3 covers 15 residues. The germline CDR1 and CDR2 sequences are DFQATT and SNEGSKA (reference sequence). The ends lost 5 bases at V and 2 bases at J; junction bases unmatched: 11. CDR3 sequence: CSALRGQGSPYEQYF. CDR3 sequence (DNA): TGCAGTGCTTTACGCGGACAGGGTAGTCCCTACGAGCAGTACTTC.

V and J are TRBV5-6 and TRBJ2-1; D is unresolved. CDR3 length equals 12 residues. Trimming shortened V by 6 bases and J by 3 bases, and 7 bases separated the two germline ends. Germline values: CDR1 SGHDT, CDR2 YYEEEE. Written as DNA, the CDR3 is TGTGCCAGCATTAAAGGCTACAATGAGCAGTTCTTC. The encoded protein is CASIKGYNEQFF.

In this sample, this clonotype turned up once. This chain connects TRBV30 to TRBJ1-2; 9 nucleotides line up with TRBD1. Losses at the gene ends were 8 bases for V and 5 bases for J; bases not matched to a gene: 12. Germline values: CDR1 GTSNPN, CDR2 SVGIG (reference sequence). The CDR3 length is 14 residues. CDR3: CAQTRDRAVYGYTF. As DNA, the CDR3 is TGTGCCCAGACCCGGGACAGGGCCGTTTATGGCTACACCTTC.

This sequence joins TRBV4-3 and TRBJ2-1; tentatively, D is TRBD1 (5 bases). The V gene's germline CDR1 is LGHNA and CDR2 YSLEER. V gave up 0 bases and J gave up 9 bases, with 6 bases separating them. This CDR3 is built from 12 residues. The CDR3: CASSQEGREQFF. CDR3 sequence (DNA): TGCGCCAGCAGCCAAGAGGGGCGTGAGCAGTTCTTC.

This clonotype is a singleton in its sample. V usage is TRBV5-6 and J usage is TRBJ2-6; 7 bases line up with TRBD1. The ends lost 1 base at V and 2 bases at J; junction bases unmatched: 6. CDR1 and CDR2 (germline): SGHDT, YYEEEE. CDR3 size: 17 residues. The CDR3 bases are TGTGCCAGCAGCTTGCAAGGGGGCGAGGCTGGGGCCAACGTCCTGACTTTC. Residues: CASSLQGGEAGANVLTF.